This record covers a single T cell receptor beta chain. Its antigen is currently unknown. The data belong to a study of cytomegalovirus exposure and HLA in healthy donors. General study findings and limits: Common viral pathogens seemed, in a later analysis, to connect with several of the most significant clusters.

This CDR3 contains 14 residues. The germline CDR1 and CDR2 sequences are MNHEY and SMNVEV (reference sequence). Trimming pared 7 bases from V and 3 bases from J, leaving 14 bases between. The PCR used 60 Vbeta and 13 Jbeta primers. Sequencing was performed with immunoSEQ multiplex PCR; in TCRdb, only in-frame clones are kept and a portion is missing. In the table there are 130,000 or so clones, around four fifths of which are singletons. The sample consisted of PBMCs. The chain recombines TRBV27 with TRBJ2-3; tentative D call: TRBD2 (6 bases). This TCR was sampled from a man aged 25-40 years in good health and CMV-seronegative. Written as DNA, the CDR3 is TGTGCCAGCATGCTCTTACGGGGGACAGATACGCAGTATTTT. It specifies CASMLLRGTDTQYF.